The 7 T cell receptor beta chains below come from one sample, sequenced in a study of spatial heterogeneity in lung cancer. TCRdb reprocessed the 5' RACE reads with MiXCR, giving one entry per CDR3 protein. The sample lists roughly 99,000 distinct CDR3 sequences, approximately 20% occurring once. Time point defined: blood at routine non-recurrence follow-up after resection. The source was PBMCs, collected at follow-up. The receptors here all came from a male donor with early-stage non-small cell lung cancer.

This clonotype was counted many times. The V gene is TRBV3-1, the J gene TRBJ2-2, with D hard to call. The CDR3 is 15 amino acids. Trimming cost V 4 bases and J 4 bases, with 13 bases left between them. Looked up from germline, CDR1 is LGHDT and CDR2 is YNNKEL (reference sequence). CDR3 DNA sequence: TGTGCCAGCAGCCCCTTGGCCTCAGGCACCGGGGAGCTGTTTTTT. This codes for CASSPLASGTGELFF.

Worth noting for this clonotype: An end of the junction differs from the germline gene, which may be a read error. CDR3 amino acids: CASSLISSSSEQYF. In DNA, the CDR3 is TGTGCCAGCAGCTTGATTAGTAGTTCCTCCGAGCAGTACTTC. This chain links TRBV5-5 with TRBJ2-7, with no clear D. The CDR3 is 14 amino acids. The germline V gene encodes CDR1 SGHKS and CDR2 YYEKEE (reference sequence).

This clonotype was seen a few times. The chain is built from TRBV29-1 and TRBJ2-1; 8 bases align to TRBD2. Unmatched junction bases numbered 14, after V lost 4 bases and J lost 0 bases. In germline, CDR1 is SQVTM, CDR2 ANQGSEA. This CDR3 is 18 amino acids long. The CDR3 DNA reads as TGCAGCGTTGCGGGTAGGCTAGCGGGTGAGCACTCCTACAATGAGCAGTTCTTC. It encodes CSVAGRLAGEHSYNEQFF.

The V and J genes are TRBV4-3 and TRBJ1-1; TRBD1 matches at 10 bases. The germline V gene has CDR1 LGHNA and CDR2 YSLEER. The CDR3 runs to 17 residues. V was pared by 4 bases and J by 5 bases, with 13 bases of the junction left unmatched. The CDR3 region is CASSPVTGGAGDTEAFF. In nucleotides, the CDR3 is TGCGCCAGCAGCCCAGTGACAGGGGGCGCGGGGGATACTGAAGCTTTCTTT.

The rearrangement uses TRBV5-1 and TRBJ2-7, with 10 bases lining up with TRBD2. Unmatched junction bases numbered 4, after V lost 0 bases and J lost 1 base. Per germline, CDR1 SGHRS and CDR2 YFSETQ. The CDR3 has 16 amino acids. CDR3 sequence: CASSLEAGGPSYEQYF. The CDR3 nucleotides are TGCGCCAGCAGCTTGGAAGCGGGAGGGCCATCCTACGAGCAGTACTTC.

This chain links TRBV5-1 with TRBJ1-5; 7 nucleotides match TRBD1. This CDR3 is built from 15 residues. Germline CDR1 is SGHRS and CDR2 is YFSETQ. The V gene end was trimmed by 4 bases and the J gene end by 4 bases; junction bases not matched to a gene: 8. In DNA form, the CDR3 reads TGCGCCAGCAGCCGAGGGACAGAACCAAATCAGCCCCAGCATTTT. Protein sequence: CASSRGTEPNQPQHF.

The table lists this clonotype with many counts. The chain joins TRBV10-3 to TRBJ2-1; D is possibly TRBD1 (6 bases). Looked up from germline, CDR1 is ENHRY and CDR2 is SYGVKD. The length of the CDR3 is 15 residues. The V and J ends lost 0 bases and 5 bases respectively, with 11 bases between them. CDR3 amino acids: CAISESPDSNNEQFF. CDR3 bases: TGTGCCATCAGTGAGTCGCCGGACAGTAACAATGAGCAGTTCTTC.